This TCR beta chain derives from a study of T cells in Graves' hyperthyroidism and ophthalmopathy. Based on clinical symptoms, serum thyroxine and TRAb, thyroid ultrasound and orbital computed tomography, diagnoses were reached. Study-wide findings and caveats: Researchers found most expanded thyroid clonotypes above 0.001 in blood as well. Ophthalmopathy was identified by the model a median approximately 6.4 months ahead of onset.

Amplification yielded TCR beta CDR3 regions, with RNA transcripts as the source. The HTBI set primed first-round TCR CDR3 RT-PCR. A single record per CDR3 protein comes from TCRdb applying MiXCR to the multiplex PCR reads. The sample has hundreds of thousands of distinct CDR3 sequences; around 15% are singletons. As for this clonotype: The antigen is not known.

The sequenced sample consisted of blood. The TCR originated in a woman between 18 and 29 years old with Graves' hyperthyroidism.

The CDR3, as DNA: TGCAGCGTTTGGCAGGGCATTGACTATGGCTACACCTTC. This codes for CSVWQGIDYGYTF. The chain has TRBV29-1 and TRBJ1-2, with D possibly matching TRBD1 (5 bases). This CDR3 spans 13 amino acids. Trimming pared 5 bases from V and 3 bases from J, leaving 13 bases between. Germline CDR1 is SQVTM and CDR2 is ANQGSEA.